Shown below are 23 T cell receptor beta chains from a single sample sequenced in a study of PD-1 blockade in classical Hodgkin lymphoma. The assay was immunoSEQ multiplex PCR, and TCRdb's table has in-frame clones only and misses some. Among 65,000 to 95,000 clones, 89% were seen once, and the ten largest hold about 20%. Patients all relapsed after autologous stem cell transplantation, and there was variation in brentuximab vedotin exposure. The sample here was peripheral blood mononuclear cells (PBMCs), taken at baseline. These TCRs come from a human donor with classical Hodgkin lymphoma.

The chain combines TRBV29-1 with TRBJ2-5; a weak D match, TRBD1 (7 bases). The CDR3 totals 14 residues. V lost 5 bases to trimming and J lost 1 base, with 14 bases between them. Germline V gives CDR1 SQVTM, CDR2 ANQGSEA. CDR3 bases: TGCAGCGTTTCCGGGGGACAGCTCCAAGAGACCCAGTACTTC. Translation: CSVSGGQLQETQYF.

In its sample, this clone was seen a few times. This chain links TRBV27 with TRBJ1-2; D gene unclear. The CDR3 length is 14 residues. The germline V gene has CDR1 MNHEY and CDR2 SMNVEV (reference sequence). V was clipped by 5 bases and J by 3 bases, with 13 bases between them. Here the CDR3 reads CASSPDTTYYGYTF. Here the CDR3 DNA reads TGTGCCAGCAGTCCCGACACCACCTACTATGGCTACACCTTC.

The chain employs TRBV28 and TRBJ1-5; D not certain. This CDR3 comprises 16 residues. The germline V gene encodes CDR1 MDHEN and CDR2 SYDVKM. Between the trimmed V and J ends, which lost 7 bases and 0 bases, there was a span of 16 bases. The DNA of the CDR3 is TGTGCCAGCACCTCTACAGATTTTATTAGCAATCAGCCCCAGCATTTT. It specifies CASTSTDFISNQPQHF.

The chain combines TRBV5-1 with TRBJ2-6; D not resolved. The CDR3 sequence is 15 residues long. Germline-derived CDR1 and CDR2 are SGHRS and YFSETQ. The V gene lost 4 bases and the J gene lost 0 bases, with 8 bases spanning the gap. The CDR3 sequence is CASSAHTSGANVLTF. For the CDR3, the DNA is TGCGCCAGCAGCGCGCATACCTCTGGGGCCAACGTCCTGACTTTC. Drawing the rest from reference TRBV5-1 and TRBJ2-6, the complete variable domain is KAGVTQTPRYLIKTRGQQVTLSCSPISGHRSVSWYQQTPGQGLQFLFEYFSETQRNKGNFPGRFSGRQFSNSRSEMNVSTLELGDSALYLCASSAHTSGANVLTFGAGSRLTVL.

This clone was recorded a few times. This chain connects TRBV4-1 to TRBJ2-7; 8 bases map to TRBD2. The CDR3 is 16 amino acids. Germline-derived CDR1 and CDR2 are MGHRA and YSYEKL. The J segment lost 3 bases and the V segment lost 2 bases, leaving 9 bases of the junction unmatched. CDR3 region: CASSQLVSGGRYEQYF. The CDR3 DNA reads TGCGCCAGCAGCCAATTGGTGTCGGGAGGGCGCTACGAGCAGTACTTC.

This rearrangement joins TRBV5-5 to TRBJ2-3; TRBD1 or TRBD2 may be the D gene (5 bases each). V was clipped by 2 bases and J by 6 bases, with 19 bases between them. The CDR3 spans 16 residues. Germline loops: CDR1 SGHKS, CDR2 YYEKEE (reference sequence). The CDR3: CASSLASSWGSDTQYF. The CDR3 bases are TGTGCCAGCAGCTTAGCTTCTAGTTGGGGGTCCGATACGCAGTATTTT.

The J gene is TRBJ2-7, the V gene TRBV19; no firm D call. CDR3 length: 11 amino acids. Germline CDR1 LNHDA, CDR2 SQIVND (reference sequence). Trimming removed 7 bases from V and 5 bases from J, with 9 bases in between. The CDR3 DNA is TGTGCCAGTACCCAGCCCCACGAGCAGTACTTC. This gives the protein CASTQPHEQYF.

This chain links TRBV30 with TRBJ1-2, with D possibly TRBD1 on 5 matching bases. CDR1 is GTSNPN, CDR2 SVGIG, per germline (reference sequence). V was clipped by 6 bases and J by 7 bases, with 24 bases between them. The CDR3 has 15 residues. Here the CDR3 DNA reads TGTGCCTGCATGGTGGGAGTGGGCTGGGGCTCTGGCTACACCTTC. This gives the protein CACMVGVGWGSGYTF.

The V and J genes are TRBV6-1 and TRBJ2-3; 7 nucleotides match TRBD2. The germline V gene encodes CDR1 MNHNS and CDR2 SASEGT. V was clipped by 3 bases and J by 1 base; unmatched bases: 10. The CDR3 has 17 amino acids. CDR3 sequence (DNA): TGTGCCAGCAGTGATAAGCCACTAGCGTATGGCACAGATACGCAGTATTTT. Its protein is CASSDKPLAYGTDTQYF.

CDR3 amino acids: CASSLAAGGVGNQPQHF. CDR3 bases: TGTGCCAGCAGCTTAGCCGCAGGGGGCGTCGGCAATCAGCCCCAGCATTTT. The rearrangement joins TRBV7-9 to TRBJ1-5; TRBD1 agrees at 8 bases. The CDR3 contains 17 residues. V lost 0 bases to trimming and J lost 2 bases; unmatched junction nucleotides: 6. The germline CDR1 and CDR2 sequences are SEHNR and FQNEAQ (reference sequence).

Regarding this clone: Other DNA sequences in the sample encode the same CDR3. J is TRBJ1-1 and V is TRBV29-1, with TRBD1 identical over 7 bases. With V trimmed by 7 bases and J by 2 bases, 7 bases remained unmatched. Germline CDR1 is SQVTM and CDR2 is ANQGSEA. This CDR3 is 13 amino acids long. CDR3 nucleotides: TGCAGCGCCAGACAGGGTGCCAACACTGAAGCTTTCTTT. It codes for CSARQGANTEAFF.

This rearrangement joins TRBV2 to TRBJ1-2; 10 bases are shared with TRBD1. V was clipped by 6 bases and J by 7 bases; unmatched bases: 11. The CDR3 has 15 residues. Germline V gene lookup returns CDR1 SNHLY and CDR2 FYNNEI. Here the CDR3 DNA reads TGTGCCAGCAGGGGTCTGGGACAGGGGAATGGTGGCTACACCTTC. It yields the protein CASRGLGQGNGGYTF. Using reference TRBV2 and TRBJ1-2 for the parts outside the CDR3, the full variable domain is EPEVTQTPSHQVTQMGQEVILRCVPISNHLYFYWYRQILGQKVEFLVSFYNNEISEKSEIFDDQFSVERPDGSNFTLKIRSTKLEDSAMYFCASRGLGQGNGGYTFGSGTRLTVV.

CDR3 region: CASSQLRTTEAFF. In DNA, the CDR3 is TGTGCCAGCAGCCAACTAAGGACCACTGAAGCTTTCTTT. J is TRBJ1-1 and V is TRBV14; D gene ambiguous. Between the trimmed V and J ends, which lost 2 bases and 4 bases, there was a span of 8 bases. CDR3 length: 13 amino acids. Germline V gene sequence: CDR1 SGHDN, CDR2 FVKESK.

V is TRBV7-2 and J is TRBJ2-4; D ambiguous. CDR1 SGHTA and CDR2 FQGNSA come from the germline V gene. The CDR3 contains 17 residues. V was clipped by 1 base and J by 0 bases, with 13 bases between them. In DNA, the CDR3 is TGTGCCAGCAGCTTAGAGAGGTTAAACCTAGCCAAAAACATTCAGTACTTC. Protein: CASSLERLNLAKNIQYF.

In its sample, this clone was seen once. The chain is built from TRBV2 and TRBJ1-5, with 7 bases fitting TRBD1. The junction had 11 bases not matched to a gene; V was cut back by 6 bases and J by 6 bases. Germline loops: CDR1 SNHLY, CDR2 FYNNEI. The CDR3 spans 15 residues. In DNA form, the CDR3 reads TGTGCCAGCAGGGCGACAGGGTGGGGCAGTCAGCCCCAGCATTTT. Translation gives CASRATGWGSQPQHF.

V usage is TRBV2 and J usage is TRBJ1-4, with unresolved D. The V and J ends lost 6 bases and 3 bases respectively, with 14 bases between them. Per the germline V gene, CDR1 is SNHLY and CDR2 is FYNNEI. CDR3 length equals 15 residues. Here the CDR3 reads CASRTSDGPNEKLFF. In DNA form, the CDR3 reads TGTGCCAGCAGAACTAGCGACGGTCCTAATGAAAAACTGTTTTTT.

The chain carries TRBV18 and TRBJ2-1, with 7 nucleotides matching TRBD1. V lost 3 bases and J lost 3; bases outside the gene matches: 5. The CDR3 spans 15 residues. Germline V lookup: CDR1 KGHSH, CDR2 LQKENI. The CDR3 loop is CASSPIRDSYNEQFF. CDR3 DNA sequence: TGTGCCAGCTCACCTATCCGGGACAGCTACAATGAGCAGTTCTTC.

The CDR3 DNA sequence: TGCGCCAGCAGCCGGACTAGCGGAACCTACGAGCAGTACTTC. Translated, it gives CASSRTSGTYEQYF. The chain is built from TRBV10-2 and TRBJ2-7; 10 bases match TRBD2. The CDR3 spans 14 residues. Germline V gene lookup returns CDR1 WSHSY and CDR2 SAAADI. Trimming removed 6 bases from V and 2 bases from J; junction bases left unmatched: 4.

CDR3 sequence: CASRTGTSGAGELFF. In DNA, the CDR3 is TGTGCCAGTAGAACCGGGACTAGCGGTGCCGGGGAGCTGTTTTTT. The chain joins TRBV19 to TRBJ2-2; TRBD2 agrees at 11 bases. J was trimmed by 6 bases and V by 6 bases; bases with no gene match: 6. Germline-derived CDR1 and CDR2 are LNHDA and SQIVND (reference sequence). The CDR3 has 15 amino acids.

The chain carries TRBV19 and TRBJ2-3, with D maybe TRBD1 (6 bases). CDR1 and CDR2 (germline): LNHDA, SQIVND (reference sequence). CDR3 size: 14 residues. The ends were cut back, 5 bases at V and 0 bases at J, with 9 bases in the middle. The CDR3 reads CASSSRGSTDTQYF. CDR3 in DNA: TGTGCCAGTAGTTCTAGGGGGAGCACAGATACGCAGTATTTT.

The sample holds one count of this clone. The CDR3, as DNA: TGTGCCACCTTAGCGGGCCTTAGCACAGATACGCAGTATTTT. Its protein product is CATLAGLSTDTQYF. The genes are TRBV6-1 and TRBJ2-3; 7 nucleotides match TRBD2. The V and J ends lost 10 bases and 0 bases, in that order; junction bases with no gene match: 7. Germline CDR1 and CDR2: MNHNS and SASEGT. This CDR3 is built from 14 residues.

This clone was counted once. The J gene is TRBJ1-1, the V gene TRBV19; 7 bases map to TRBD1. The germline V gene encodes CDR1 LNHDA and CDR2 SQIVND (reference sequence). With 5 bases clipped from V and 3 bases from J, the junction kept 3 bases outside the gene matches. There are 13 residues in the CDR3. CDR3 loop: CASSSTGDTEAFF. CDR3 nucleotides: TGTGCCAGTAGTTCAACAGGGGACACTGAAGCTTTCTTT.

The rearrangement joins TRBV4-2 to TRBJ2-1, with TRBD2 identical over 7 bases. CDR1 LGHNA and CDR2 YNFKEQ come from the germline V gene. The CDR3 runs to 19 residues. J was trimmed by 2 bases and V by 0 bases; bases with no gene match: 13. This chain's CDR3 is CASSQDPTSSDLPYNEQFF. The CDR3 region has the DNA TGTGCCAGCAGCCAAGATCCGACTAGCTCCGACTTGCCCTACAATGAGCAGTTCTTC.